This T cell receptor beta chain was observed in a study of shared clonotypes between healthy human individuals. The J segment lost 8 bases and the V segment lost 3 bases, leaving 13 bases of the junction unmatched. The CDR3 extends over 16 amino acids. Germline V lookup: CDR1 SGDLS, CDR2 YYNGEE. As originally analysed: With immunoSEQ giving junction-only sequences and no quality scores, filtering differed. The data were produced by immunoSEQ multiplex PCR, yet TCRdb's version contains in-frame clones alone and is incomplete. The D gene and trimming were derived from the DNA, and the V and J assignments and clone size from that table. The data show 2 million to 3 million clones, more than 85% seen once. With respect to this clone: The antigen is not known.

Findings and limits, study-wide: For naive CD4 cells, 5% to 6.5% of clonotypes were shared across several donors.

The receptor comes from a man between 18 and 29 years old in good health. Some clones in this sample may be carry-over from other donors' samples. Input material: naive CD4+ T cells from PBMCs. Specified subset: CD45RA+ positively selected. The chain is built from TRBV9 and TRBJ2-1, with TRBD2 matching over 8 bases. CDR3 DNA sequence: TGTGCCAGCAGCGGGGGGGCTAGCGGGTACCGGGATGAGCAGTTCTTC. Its translation: CASSGGASGYRDEQFF.